Shown below are 15 T cell receptor beta chains from a single sample sequenced in a study of blood T cells in healthy people across ages. A J-beta primer mix and a sample-barcoded 5' primer were used in a second PCR of roughly 6 to 11 cycles. Via MiXCR, TCRdb re-called the 5' RACE reads, giving one row per CDR3 protein. This repertoire shows 600,000 to 850,000 distinct CDR3 sequences, 43% found once; its top ten account for about 20%. The sample was blood. Every receptor here comes from a woman between 55 and 75 years old in good health.

V usage is TRBV11-2 and J usage is TRBJ1-1; 9 bases are shared with TRBD1. From germline, CDR1 is SGHAT and CDR2 FQNNGV. Losses at the gene ends were 6 bases for V and 7 bases for J; bases not matched to a gene: 9. CDR3 length equals 14 residues. The CDR3, as DNA: TGTGCCAGCAGTAGGGACAGGGCGTACGGTGAAGCTTTCTTT. Protein sequence: CASSRDRAYGEAFF.

This clonotype turned up a few times. The rearrangement links TRBV6-1 to TRBJ2-5; no clear D gene. The end of the DNA aligns better with TRBJ2-7, so the J call may be wrong. The CDR3 runs to 14 residues. In germline, CDR1 is MNHNS, CDR2 SASEGT. CDR3 sequence: CASSVPMRPYEQYF. The CDR3, as DNA: TGTGCCAGCAGTGTCCCGATGCGGCCGTACGAGCAGTACTTC.

The chain combines TRBV27 with TRBJ2-7; D is undetermined. V shed 3 bases and J shed 0 bases, with 6 bases lying between them. The CDR3 has 13 residues. Germline loops: CDR1 MNHEY, CDR2 SMNVEV (reference sequence). CDR3 nucleotide sequence: TGTGCCAGCAGTTTTTGGAACTCCTACGAGCAGTACTTC. Encoded protein: CASSFWNSYEQYF.

The chain carries TRBV7-8 and TRBJ2-3; 9 bases fit TRBD1. This CDR3 spans 15 amino acids. Germline lookup yields CDR1 SGHVS and CDR2 FQNEAQ. J lost 1 base, V lost 5 bases, and 4 bases had no gene match. The CDR3 is CASSQQGAGTDTQYF. The CDR3 nucleotides read TGTGCCAGCAGCCAACAGGGGGCTGGCACAGATACGCAGTATTTT.

The chain has TRBV11-2 and TRBJ2-7; D not resolved. Germline CDR1 is SGHAT and CDR2 is FQNNGV. The V end was cut by 8 bases, the J end by 0 bases, with 11 bases between. This CDR3 region has 13 residues. Written as DNA, the CDR3 is TGTGCCAGCGCAGGTCAAGGCTCCTACGAGCAGTACTTC. This codes for CASAGQGSYEQYF.

This clonotype was picked up a small number of times. The chain is built from TRBV7-2 and TRBJ1-1, with D tentatively TRBD1 (5 bases). V was clipped by 0 bases and J by 1 base, with 12 bases between them. The CDR3 runs 16 residues. Per germline, CDR1 SGHTA and CDR2 FQGNSA. Written as DNA, the CDR3 is TGTGCCAGCAGCTTAGCGGAGACGAGGGGGAACACTGAAGCTTTCTTT. It codes for CASSLAETRGNTEAFF.

The chain is built from TRBV9 and TRBJ1-1; D might be TRBD1 (6 bases). The germline CDR1 and CDR2 sequences are SGDLS and YYNGEE. The CDR3 is made up of 15 amino acids. Trimming left V 4 bases short and J 1 base short, with 14 bases between. CDR3 nucleotides: TGTGCCAGCAGCCCCCGAGGGGGGGCGAACACTGAAGCTTTCTTT. This codes for CASSPRGGANTEAFF.

This clonotype was found a few times. The CDR3 region has the DNA TGTGCCAGCAGCTCAAACACTGGGGCCAACGTCCTGACTTTC. This codes for CASSSNTGANVLTF. The chain couples TRBV7-2 to TRBJ2-6; D is unclear. Trimming removed 4 bases from V and 2 bases from J, with 6 bases in between. Germline V gene lookup returns CDR1 SGHTA and CDR2 FQGNSA. The length of the CDR3 is 14 residues. Together with reference TRBV7-2 and TRBJ2-6, the CDR3 gives the full variable domain: GAGVSQSPSNKVTEKGKDVELRCDPISGHTALYWYRQSLGQGLEFLIYFQGNSAPDKSGLPSDRFSAERTGGSVSTLTIQRTQQEDSAVYLCASSSNTGANVLTFGAGSRLTVL.

This clonotype was seen only a few times. The chain is built from TRBV5-1 and TRBJ1-4; D is undetermined. Trimming took 5 bases from V and 0 from J, leaving 8 bases between them. Germline-derived CDR1 and CDR2 are SGHRS and YFSETQ. The CDR3 contains 14 residues. CDR3 DNA sequence: TGCGCCAGCAGGAAAACCTCAACTAATGAAAAACTGTTTTTT. This translates into CASRKTSTNEKLFF. The complete variable domain, with remaining parts taken from reference TRBV5-1 and TRBJ1-4, reads KAGVTQTPRYLIKTRGQQVTLSCSPISGHRSVSWYQQTPGQGLQFLFEYFSETQRNKGNFPGRFSGRQFSNSRSEMNVSTLELGDSALYLCASRKTSTNEKLFFGSGTQLSVL.

This clonotype is a singleton in its sample. The chain combines TRBV11-2 with TRBJ2-5; 8 nucleotides line up with TRBD1. This CDR3 region has 14 residues. V was pared by 5 bases and J by 0 bases, with 2 bases of the junction left unmatched. The V gene's germline CDR1 is SGHAT and CDR2 FQNNGV. DNA for the CDR3: TGTGCCAGCAGCCGACAGGGGCACCAAGAGACCCAGTACTTC. It specifies CASSRQGHQETQYF.

The V and J genes are TRBV2 and TRBJ2-3; no clear D gene. The germline V and J ends were trimmed by 1 base and 7 bases, with 6 bases remaining between them. The germline V gene encodes CDR1 SNHLY and CDR2 FYNNEI. There are 12 residues in the CDR3. The CDR3 region is CASSEEGHTQYF. The DNA for the CDR3 is TGTGCCAGCAGTGAAGAGGGCCATACGCAGTATTTT.

Notes on this clonotype: One end of the junction is discordant with germline, which a read error may explain. The rearrangement joins TRBV5-1 to TRBJ2-7; 7 bases are a match to TRBD2. The DNA end is a closer match to TRBJ2-5, so the J assignment may be wrong. CDR1 and CDR2 (germline): SGHRS, YFSETQ. The CDR3 totals 15 residues. CDR3 nucleotides: TGCGCCAGCCGCTTGGGGGGGGACTTCCAAGAGACCCAGTACTTC. The encoded protein is CASRLGGDFQETQYF.

This clonotype occurred once. This may be a read error, as it is one base from a much larger clone. The V and J genes are TRBV5-1 and TRBJ2-7, with D hard to call. CDR1 and CDR2 (germline): SGHRS, YFSETQ. CDR3 length equals 12 residues. The CDR3, as DNA: TGCGCCTGCAGCTACAATGCCTACGAGCAGTACTTC. Translating it yields CACSYNAYEQYF.

This rearrangement joins TRBV10-3 to TRBJ1-5; D gene unclear. From germline, CDR1 is ENHRY and CDR2 SYGVKD. This CDR3 has 13 residues. V was trimmed by 4 bases and J by 4 bases, leaving 8 bases between them. The CDR3: CAISGESNQPQHF. CDR3 in DNA: TGTGCCATCAGTGGCGAAAGTAATCAGCCCCAGCATTTT.

A remark on this clonotype: Relative to the germline gene, one junction end is altered; a read error may explain this. J is TRBJ2-7 and V is TRBV20-1; a weak D match, TRBD2 (6 bases). TRBJ2-5 matches the DNA end more closely, so the J call is doubtful. The CDR3 length is 16 residues. Germline CDR1 and CDR2: DFQATT and SNEGSKA (reference sequence). Here the CDR3 DNA reads TGCAGTACTAGTGGGGGTTCGGAGGGCCGTTGGGAGACCCAGTACTTC. It specifies CSTSGGSEGRWETQYF.